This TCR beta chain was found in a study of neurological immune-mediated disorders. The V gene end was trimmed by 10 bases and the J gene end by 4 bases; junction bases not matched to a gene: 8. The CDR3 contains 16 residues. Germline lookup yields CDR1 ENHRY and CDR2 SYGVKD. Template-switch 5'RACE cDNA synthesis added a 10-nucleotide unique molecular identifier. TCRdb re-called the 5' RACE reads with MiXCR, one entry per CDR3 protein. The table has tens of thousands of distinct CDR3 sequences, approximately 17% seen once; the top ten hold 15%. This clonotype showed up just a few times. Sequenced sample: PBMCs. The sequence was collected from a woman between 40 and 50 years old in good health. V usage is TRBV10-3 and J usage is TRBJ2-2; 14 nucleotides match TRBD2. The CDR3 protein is CATRTSGGYGTGELFF. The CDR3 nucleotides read TGTGCCACGAGGACTAGCGGGGGGTATGGCACCGGGGAGCTGTTTTTT.